The rows below give T cell receptor beta chains drawn from one sample of a study of regulatory dendritic cells for organ transplantation. Sequenced by immunoSEQ multiplex PCR; TCRdb stores in-frame clones only, minus some. The table records approximately 29,000 clones, roughly four fifths of them present only once. Sequenced input: naive CD4+ T cells from blood. Receptors were obtained from a human donor in good health. CDR3s include the opening cysteine and the closing phenylalanine or tryptophan. D genes are given only for firm matches. Size is omitted from some rows. Given values are once, few, many or a class for expanded clones.

TRBJ1-4 | TRBV6-6 | . | few | CASSDTPDEKLFF | TGTGCCAGCAGCGATACTCCGGATGAAAAACTGTTTTTT
TRBJ2-3 | TRBV5-4 | . | . | CASSSRLEATDTQYF | TGTGCCAGCAGCTCCCGACTGGAGGCCACAGATACGCAGTATTTT
TRBJ2-5 | TRBV2 | TRBD1 | . | CASTWTGLQETQYF | TGTGCCAGCACTTGGACAGGGCTCCAAGAGACCCAGTACTTC
TRBJ1-3 | TRBV19 | TRBD1 | . | CASSGDRVRGNTIYF | TGTGCCAGTAGTGGAGACAGGGTGCGCGGAAACACCATATATTTT
TRBJ1-2 | TRBV15 | . | . | CATSGVDKVPLEGYTF | TGTGCCACCAGCGGAGTGGACAAGGTTCCCCTTGAGGGCTACACCTTC
TRBJ2-5 | TRBV6-6 | TRBD1 | . | CASKGAQGAQETQYF | TGTGCCAGCAAAGGGGCCCAGGGGGCACAAGAGACCCAGTACTTC
TRBJ1-1 | TRBV5-1 | TRBD1 | . | CASSIEGTARNTEAFF | TGCGCCAGCAGTATCGAAGGGACAGCAAGGAACACTGAAGCTTTCTTT
TRBJ1-4 | TRBV5-1 | . | few | CASSLAEPRQNEKLFF | TGCGCCAGCAGCTTGGCGGAGCCACGCCAGAATGAAAAACTGTTTTTT
TRBJ2-1 | TRBV2 | . | . | CASSEASGVSEQFF | TGTGCCAGCAGTGAAGCCTCGGGGGTTAGTGAGCAGTTCTTC
TRBJ1-2 | TRBV7-9 | TRBD1 | . | CASSLDSGGYGYTF | TGTGCCAGCAGCTTAGATTCAGGGGGCTATGGCTACACCTTC
TRBJ1-6 | TRBV16 | . | once | CASSRRDMDNSPLHF | TGTGCCAGCAGCCGCCGGGACATGGATAATTCACCCCTCCACTTT
TRBJ2-7 | TRBV7-6 | TRBD2 | . | CASSLGGLAAAYEQYF | TGTGCCAGCAGCTTAGGGGGACTAGCGGCGGCCTACGAGCAGTACTTC
TRBJ1-6 | TRBV11-2 | . | . | CASSSGVSYNSPLHF | TGTGCCAGCAGCTCAGGGGTTTCCTATAATTCACCCCTCCACTTT
TRBJ2-3 | TRBV19 | TRBD2 | . | CASSMASGVPGTQYF | TGTGCCAGTAGTATGGCTAGCGGGGTGCCAGGTACGCAGTATTTT
TRBJ1-2 | TRBV4-3 | . | few | CASSQDGGANYGYTF | TGCGCCAGCAGCCAAGATGGGGGCGCTAACTATGGCTACACCTTC
TRBJ2-7 | TRBV11-3 | . | . | CASSLVAGIDEQYF | TGTGCCAGCAGCTTAGTTGCGGGGATTGACGAGCAGTACTTC
TRBJ2-7 | TRBV7-3 | TRBD1 | . | CASSPRTGGAYEQYF | TGTGCCAGCAGCCCCCGAACAGGGGGCGCTTACGAGCAGTACTTC
TRBJ2-2 | TRBV18 | . | . | CASSPEGLPNTGELFF | TGTGCCAGCTCACCAGAGGGACTCCCGAACACCGGGGAGCTGTTTTTT
TRBJ1-1 | TRBV5-4 | . | . | CASSLYNRENTEAFF | TGTGCCAGCAGCTTGTATAACAGGGAAAACACTGAAGCTTTCTTT
TRBJ2-3 | TRBV5-6 | . | . | CASSLVQGLDTQYF | TGTGCCAGCAGCTTGGTGCAGGGTTTGGATACGCAGTATTTT
TRBJ1-1 | TRBV6-4 | TRBD1 | . | CASSELPGQGNTEAFF | TGTGCCAGCAGTGAGTTGCCGGGACAGGGGAACACTGAAGCTTTCTTT
TRBJ2-6 | TRBV7-8 | . | . | CASRRYRESGANVLTF | TGTGCCAGCAGGCGTTACAGGGAATCTGGGGCCAACGTCCTGACTTTC
TRBJ1-1 | TRBV2 | . | . | CASSVEGWEAFF | TGTGCCAGCAGTGTCGAGGGATGGGAAGCTTTCTTT
TRBJ2-7 | TRBV7-9 | . | . | CASSLGLEQYF | TGTGCCAGCAGCTTGGGGCTCGAGCAGTACTTC
TRBJ2-3 | TRBV7-2 | . | . | CASSSLVKGDLWDTQYF | TGTGCCAGCAGCTCCCTAGTAAAGGGGGACCTTTGGGATACGCAGTATTTT
TRBJ1-2 | TRBV5-3 | . | . | CARSLSRGGYTF | TGTGCCAGAAGCTTGAGCCGGGGGGGCTACACCTTC
TRBJ1-2 | TRBV14 | . | few | CASSQNFAGGYTF | TGTGCCAGCAGCCAAAACTTCGCGGGTGGCTACACCTTC
TRBJ1-2 | TRBV12-5 | . | . | CARIGRDFYGYTF | TGTGCTAGAATAGGCAGGGACTTCTATGGCTACACCTTC
TRBJ2-1 | TRBV5-1 | TRBD1 | . | CASSINTGGHYNEQFF | TGCGCCAGCAGTATTAATACAGGGGGCCATTACAATGAGCAGTTCTTC
TRBJ1-6 | TRBV18 | TRBD1 | few | CASSPGQSYNSPLHF | TGTGCCAGCTCACCGGGACAGAGCTATAATTCACCCCTCCACTTT
TRBJ2-7 | TRBV5-1 | . | . | CASSLSAGSYEQYF | TGCGCCAGCAGCTTGTCGGCAGGTTCCTACGAGCAGTACTTC
TRBJ2-5 | TRBV7-2 | . | . | CASSPPGGRETQYF | TGTGCCAGCAGCCCCCCGGGTGGCAGAGAGACCCAGTACTTC
TRBJ2-5 | TRBV5-1 | . | . | CASSLAIRGPSETQYF | TGCGCCAGCAGCTTGGCGATACGGGGTCCCTCAGAGACCCAGTACTTC
TRBJ2-7 | TRBV6-5 | . | . | CASSYSGSGGGYEQYF | TGTGCCAGCAGTTACTCCGGATCGGGGGGCGGCTACGAGCAGTACTTC
TRBJ2-3 | TRBV6-1 | TRBD2 | . | CASSDTSGVNTQYF | TGTGCCAGCAGTGATACTAGCGGGGTGAATACGCAGTATTTT
TRBJ1-6 | TRBV2 | . | . | CASSPGTSYNSPLHF | TGTGCCAGCAGTCCGGGAACCTCCTATAATTCACCCCTCCACTTT
TRBJ2-7 | TRBV5-3 | . | . | CARSLFLAGRSYEQYF | TGTGCCAGAAGCTTGTTCTTGGCGGGGCGGTCCTACGAGCAGTACTTC
TRBJ2-5 | TRBV27 | TRBD2 | . | CASSSRAGGPGETQYF | TGTGCCAGCAGTTCCAGAGCGGGGGGGCCAGGAGAGACCCAGTACTTC
TRBJ1-2 | TRBV9 | TRBD1 | . | CASSVGRQGTTYGYTF | TGTGCCAGCAGCGTAGGAAGACAGGGGACTACCTATGGCTACACCTTC
TRBJ2-4 | TRBV4-1 | TRBD1 | . | CASSHAPIRDSKNIQYF | TGCGCCAGCAGCCACGCGCCGATCCGGGACAGTAAAAACATTCAGTACTTC
TRBJ1-1 | TRBV6-1 | . | . | CASSEEGRGVTEAFF | TGTGCCAGCAGTGAAGAAGGCAGGGGCGTCACTGAAGCTTTCTTT
TRBJ2-3 | TRBV15 | TRBD2 | . | CATSRDSSGGRDTQYF | TGTGCCACCAGCAGAGATTCGAGCGGGGGCCGGGATACGCAGTATTTT
TRBJ2-5 | TRBV7-6 | TRBD1 | . | CASSPGTGVWTQYF | TGTGCCAGCAGCCCCGGGACAGGCGTCTGGACCCAGTACTTC
TRBJ2-2 | TRBV6-4 | . | . | CASSDRAGASTGELFF | TGTGCCAGCAGTGATCGGGCGGGGGCTTCCACCGGGGAGCTGTTTTTT
TRBJ2-7 | TRBV11-3 | TRBD2 | . | CASSWPSGVVDEQYF | TGTGCCAGCAGCTGGCCTAGCGGGGTGGTTGACGAGCAGTACTTC
TRBJ1-4 | TRBV27 | TRBD1 | . | CASSLYRDRGGEKLFF | TGTGCCAGCAGCTTGTACCGGGACAGGGGCGGTGAAAAACTGTTTTTT
TRBJ2-1 | TRBV7-2 | TRBD2 | . | CASSLLSGGAYNEQFF | TGTGCCAGCAGTTTACTCAGCGGGGGAGCCTACAATGAGCAGTTCTTC
TRBJ2-7 | TRBV6-1 | . | . | CASSLVSGGMGEQYF | TGTGCCAGCAGTCTCGTTTCTGGAGGGATGGGGGAGCAGTACTTC
TRBJ2-7 | TRBV5-4 | TRBD1 | . | CASSLVGTGGGEQYF | TGTGCCAGCAGCTTGGTTGGGACAGGGGGGGGCGAGCAGTACTTC
TRBJ2-3 | TRBV5-6 | TRBD2 | . | CASSATTSGQTDTQYF | TGTGCCAGCAGCGCGACGACTAGCGGCCAAACCGATACGCAGTATTTT
TRBJ2-2 | TRBV10-3 | . | . | CAISESGQGNTGELFF | TGTGCCATCAGTGAGTCGGGTCAGGGCAACACCGGGGAGCTGTTTTTT
TRBJ2-7 | TRBV7-3 | . | few | CASSLYRTDEQYF | TGTGCCAGCAGCTTATACAGGACGGACGAGCAGTACTTC
TRBJ1-1 | TRBV11-3 | . | . | CASSSVSGVTEAFF | TGTGCCAGCAGCTCCGTCTCAGGGGTCACTGAAGCTTTCTTT